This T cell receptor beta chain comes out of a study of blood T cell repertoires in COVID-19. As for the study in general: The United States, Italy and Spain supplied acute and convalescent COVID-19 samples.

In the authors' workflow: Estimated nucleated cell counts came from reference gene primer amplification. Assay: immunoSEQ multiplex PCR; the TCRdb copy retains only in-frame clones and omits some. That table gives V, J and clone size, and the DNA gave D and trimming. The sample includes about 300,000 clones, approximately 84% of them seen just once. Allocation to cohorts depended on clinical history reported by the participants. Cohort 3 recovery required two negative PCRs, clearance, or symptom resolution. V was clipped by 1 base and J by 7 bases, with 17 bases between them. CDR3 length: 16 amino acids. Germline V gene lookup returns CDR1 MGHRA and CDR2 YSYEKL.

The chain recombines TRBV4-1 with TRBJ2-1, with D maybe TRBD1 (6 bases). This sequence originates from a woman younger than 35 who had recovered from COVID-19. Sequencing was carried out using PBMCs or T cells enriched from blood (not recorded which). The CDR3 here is CASSQVMRLGGNEQFF. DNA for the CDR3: TGCGCCAGCAGCCAAGTTATGAGGCTAGGGGGTAATGAGCAGTTCTTC.